The 17 T cell receptor beta chains reported below all come from one sample, sequenced in a study of blood T cell repertoires in COVID-19. Only in-frame clones appear in the TCRdb table, and some are missing; sequencing was by immunoSEQ multiplex PCR. The sample includes roughly 670,000 clones, 90% seen only once; the top ten take over 0.2%. Sequenced input: peripheral blood. These receptors were taken from a woman under 30 with acute or convalescent COVID-19.

V and J are TRBV7-8 and TRBJ2-7, with D possibly being TRBD1 (6 bases). The CDR3 spans 15 residues. V dropped 4 bases and J dropped 3 bases, with 16 bases sitting between them. CDR1 and CDR2 from the germline V gene are SGHVS and FQNEAQ. The CDR3 DNA reads as TGTGCCAGCAGCTCTGGGGGTACAGGGCACTACGAGCAGTACTTC. It is translated as CASSSGGTGHYEQYF. The entire variable domain, with the rest obtained from reference TRBV7-8 and TRBJ2-7, is as follows: GAGVSQSPRYKVAKRGQDVALRCDPISGHVSLFWYQQALGQGPEFLTYFQNEAQLDKSGLPSDRFFAERPEGSVSTLKIQRTQQEDSAVYLCASSSGGTGHYEQYFGPGTRLTVT.

The CDR3 is CSVESQGSHGYTF. DNA of the CDR3: TGCAGCGTTGAAAGCCAGGGGAGTCATGGCTACACCTTC. The V call is TRBV29-1, the J call TRBJ1-2, with a weak D call TRBD1 (6 bases). CDR3 length: 13 residues. V shed 2 bases and J shed 6 bases, with 13 bases lying between them. Germline lookup yields CDR1 SQVTM and CDR2 ANQGSEA.

The V gene is TRBV5-1, the J gene TRBJ1-1; 7 bases are shared with TRBD1. The CDR3 contains 16 residues. Unmatched junction bases numbered 9, after V lost 3 bases and J lost 1 base. Germline-derived CDR1 and CDR2 are SGHRS and YFSETQ. CDR3 amino acids: CASSYPYRGKNTEAFF. For the CDR3, the DNA is TGCGCCAGCAGCTACCCCTACAGGGGCAAGAACACTGAAGCTTTCTTT.

This chain joins TRBV6-5 and TRBJ1-1; 9 bases agree with TRBD1. CDR1 and CDR2 from the germline V gene are MNHEY and SVGAGI. The CDR3 has 12 residues. Trimming removed 5 bases from V and 11 bases from J; junction bases left unmatched: 6. The CDR3 reads CASSPTGGDAFF. Here the CDR3 DNA reads TGTGCCAGCAGTCCCACAGGGGGCGACGCTTTCTTT.

This clone showed up just once. J is TRBJ1-5 and V is TRBV5-5; D is perhaps TRBD1 (6 bases). Germline V gene lookup returns CDR1 SGHKS and CDR2 YYEKEE (reference sequence). Trimming stripped 0 bases from V and 4 bases from J, with 14 bases between. This CDR3 comprises 16 residues. CDR3 sequence reads: CASSLAEGGGNQPQHF. The CDR3 DNA is TGTGCCAGCAGCTTGGCAGAAGGGGGGGGTAATCAGCCCCAGCATTTT.

The rearrangement joins TRBV7-9 to TRBJ2-3, with D unclear. Germline V gives CDR1 SEHNR, CDR2 FQNEAQ (reference sequence). Trimming left V 1 base short and J 6 bases short, with 8 bases between. This CDR3 is 13 amino acids long. CDR3 protein: CASSLGASDTQYF. For the CDR3, the DNA is TGTGCCAGCAGCTTAGGGGCCTCCGATACGCAGTATTTT.

DNA of the CDR3: TGTGCCAGCAGCGTACAGGGGGGGGACCAGCCCCAGCATTTT. Translation: CASSVQGGDQPQHF. The rearrangement links TRBV5-6 to TRBJ1-5; 8 bases map to TRBD1. V gave up 4 bases and J gave up 7 bases; unmatched junction bases: 7. The CDR3 runs to 14 residues. Germline V CDR1 and CDR2: SGHDT, YYEEEE.

The rearrangement uses TRBV6-1 and TRBJ1-4; 9 bases are a match to TRBD1. Trimming cost V 3 bases and J 5 bases; bases outside gene matches: 7. The CDR3 covers 16 residues. Germline CDR1 reads MNHNS; CDR2 reads SASEGT. The CDR3 coding sequence is TGTGCCAGCAGTGATCCCCTCGGGACAGGGAATGAAAAACTGTTTTTT. Protein sequence: CASSDPLGTGNEKLFF.

The CDR3 here is CSASNSDTEAFF. Written as DNA, the CDR3 is TGCAGTGCTAGTAATTCGGACACTGAAGCTTTCTTT. The chain joins TRBV20-1 to TRBJ1-1; D unclear. With 3 bases removed from V and 3 bases from J, the gap between germline ends came to 8 bases. Germline lookup yields CDR1 DFQATT and CDR2 SNEGSKA (reference sequence). This CDR3 region has 12 residues.

The CDR3 is CASSLDRDRGNQPQHF. CDR3 nucleotide sequence: TGTGCCAGCAGCTTAGATAGGGACAGGGGAAATCAGCCCCAGCATTTT. This chain connects TRBV11-2 to TRBJ1-5; 10 positions match TRBD1. Germline CDR1 SGHAT, CDR2 FQNNGV. CDR3 length equals 16 residues. Trimming removed 0 bases from V and 4 bases from J; junction bases left unmatched: 3.

V and J are TRBV19 and TRBJ1-2; the match to TRBD1 covers 9 bases. CDR3 length equals 15 residues. Trimming took 5 bases from V and 7 from J; bases not matched to a gene: 11. CDR1 is LNHDA, CDR2 SQIVND, per germline (reference sequence). In DNA form, the CDR3 reads TGTGCCAGTAGTCCTAAAACGACAGGGGGTGGTGGCTACACCTTC. It translates to CASSPKTTGGGGYTF.

The J gene is TRBJ2-2, the V gene TRBV3-1 (or the pseudogene TRBV3-2); possibly TRBD2 for D (5 bases). CDR3 length: 14 residues. Germline V lookup: CDR1 LGHDT, CDR2 YNNKEL (reference sequence). The germline V and J ends were trimmed by 4 bases and 5 bases, with 11 bases remaining between them. The CDR3 nucleotides read TGTGCCAGCAGCCCCATGAGGGATACCGGGGAGCTGTTTTTT. As protein: CASSPMRDTGELFF.

The V call is TRBV19, the J call TRBJ2-3; 10 bases line up with TRBD1. The CDR3 is 16 amino acids. The V gene's germline CDR1 is LNHDA and CDR2 SQIVND (reference sequence). V trimming: 5 bases; J trimming: 3 bases; junction bases outside the gene matches: 8. The CDR3 protein is CASSSNPGQGTDTQYF. The CDR3 nucleotides read TGTGCCAGTAGTTCCAATCCGGGACAGGGGACAGATACGCAGTATTTT.

The J gene is TRBJ2-3, the V gene TRBV9, with D tentatively TRBD2 (6 bases). The CDR3 covers 15 residues. V was clipped by 0 bases and J by 0 bases, with 8 bases between them. CDR1 and CDR2 from the germline V gene are SGDLS and YYNGEE. This CDR3 is CASSVGGVSTDTQYF. Written as DNA, the CDR3 is TGTGCCAGCAGCGTAGGGGGGGTTAGCACAGATACGCAGTATTTT.

The rearrangement links TRBV15 to TRBJ1-2; D not resolved. The V end lost 3 bases, the J end lost 0 bases, and 14 bases lay between the germline ends. The CDR3 has 16 residues. Germline CDR1 and CDR2: LNHNV and YYDKDF (reference sequence). Written as DNA, the CDR3 is TGTGCCACCAGCAGCAAACTCCCGGGAACTAACTATGGCTACACCTTC. This sequence encodes CATSSKLPGTNYGYTF.

The chain uses TRBV7-6 and TRBJ2-3; the match to TRBD1 covers 10 bases. The CDR3 sequence is 16 residues long. Germline-derived CDR1 and CDR2 are SGHVS and FNYEAQ. J gave up 3 bases and V 1 base, and 4 bases lay outside the gene matches. The CDR3 spells CASSLETGGSTDTQYF. CDR3 nucleotides: TGTGCCAGCAGCTTAGAGACAGGGGGCTCGACAGATACGCAGTATTTT.

This clone was seen once. The chain combines TRBV28 with TRBJ2-7, with TRBD1 identical over 7 bases. V gave up 4 bases and J gave up 3 bases; unmatched junction bases: 9. Germline CDR1 and CDR2: MDHEN and SYDVKM. This CDR3 has 15 residues. The CDR3 DNA is TGTGCCAGCAGTTCACCCGGGACAGCCCACTACGAGCAGTACTTC. This translates into CASSSPGTAHYEQYF.